A single sample is the source of the 28 T cell receptor beta chains below, sequenced in a study of blood T cells in healthy people across ages. Through a sample-barcoded 5' primer and a J-beta primer mix, a second PCR was run for roughly 7 to 11 cycles. MiXCR, run by TCRdb on the 5' RACE reads, gives a single entry per CDR3 protein. The sample lists over 1,500,000 distinct CDR3 sequences; around 48% were seen once. The specimen was blood. These TCRs come from a woman in her thirties or forties in good health.

This clonotype was found a few times. The gene calls are TRBV19 and TRBJ2-5; 8 bases map to TRBD1. The length of the CDR3 is 15 residues. Trimming removed 4 bases from V and 1 base from J; junction bases left unmatched: 5. Germline values: CDR1 LNHDA, CDR2 SQIVND (reference sequence). The CDR3 here is CASSRQGIFQETQYF. In nucleotides, the CDR3 is TGTGCCAGTAGTAGACAGGGGATTTTCCAAGAGACCCAGTACTTC.

This chain links TRBV10-2 with TRBJ2-5; D unresolved. Trimming took 5 bases from V and 7 from J, leaving 17 bases between them. CDR1 and CDR2 (germline): WSHSY, SAAADI. The CDR3 contains 14 residues. CDR3 bases: TGCGCCAGCAGTCCATTGGACGTCGGAGCGACCCAGTACTTC. Protein sequence: CASSPLDVGATQYF.

This clonotype was picked up a small number of times. This chain uses TRBV6-6 with TRBJ2-7; 13 nucleotides match TRBD2. Germline V gene sequence: CDR1 MNHNY, CDR2 SVGAGI (reference sequence). CDR3 length equals 17 residues. With V trimmed by 6 bases and J by 4 bases, 12 bases remained unmatched. The CDR3, as DNA: TGTGCCAGCAGCCCCGGACTAGCGGGGGACCTCGGATACGAGCAGTACTTC. Protein product: CASSPGLAGDLGYEQYF.

This clonotype was counted ten times or more. The rearrangement uses TRBV29-1 and TRBJ2-7; maybe TRBD1 (6 bases). Germline V CDR1 and CDR2: SQVTM, ANQGSEA. The CDR3 has 11 amino acids. Trimming cost V 3 bases and J 4 bases, with 7 bases left between them. The CDR3 nucleotides read TGCAGCGTTGATCAGGGGTACGAGCAGTACTTC. Protein sequence: CSVDQGYEQYF.

To note about this clonotype: Mismatch with germline at one junction end may stem from a read error. This sequence joins TRBV20-1 and TRBJ2-4; 10 bases fit TRBD2. The DNA end is more similar to TRBJ2-5, so the J call may be wrong. This CDR3 is 14 amino acids long. Per germline, CDR1 DFQATT and CDR2 SNEGSKA (reference sequence). CDR3 DNA sequence: TGCAGTACTAGAGTACTAGCGGGATGGGAGACCCAGTACTTC. As protein: CSTRVLAGWETQYF.

This chain connects TRBV9 to TRBJ2-7; perhaps TRBD2 as D (6 bases). The tail of the sequence fits TRBJ2-4 better, so the J call may be wrong. Germline CDR1 SGDLS, CDR2 YYNGEE. The CDR3 is made up of 15 amino acids. The CDR3, as DNA: TGTGCCAGCAGCGACTCCTCTAGCGCTGGAAACATTCAGTACTTC. It encodes CASSDSSSAGNIQYF.

This chain uses TRBV6-5 with TRBJ2-5; D might be TRBD1 or TRBD2, each matching 6 bases. This CDR3 region has 17 residues. The germline gives CDR1 MNHEY, CDR2 SVGAGI. Trimming pared 2 bases from V and 1 base from J, leaving 17 bases between. The CDR3 reads CASSYHPGGLFQETQYF. The CDR3 DNA follows: TGTGCCAGCAGTTACCACCCCGGGGGCCTCTTCCAAGAGACCCAGTACTTC.

In this sample, this clonotype turned up once. The chain recombines TRBV20-1 with TRBJ2-3, with D perhaps matching TRBD1 or TRBD2 (6 bases each). V lost 4 bases and J 4 bases, leaving 12 bases between the germline ends. The CDR3 totals 13 residues. Germline assignment: CDR1 DFQATT and CDR2 SNEGSKA (reference sequence). The CDR3 DNA reads as TGCAGTGCTACCCTGGGGGGCGCAGATACGCAGTATTTT. Its protein product is CSATLGGADTQYF.

This clonotype has a count of ten or more. The CDR3 here is CASSQDYGLSGGRETQYF. The DNA for the CDR3 is TGTGCCAGCAGCCAAGATTATGGCTTGAGCGGGGGGAGGGAGACCCAGTACTTC. This rearrangement joins TRBV4-2 to TRBJ2-5; 9 bases line up with TRBD2. The CDR3 runs to 18 residues. The junction had 13 bases not matched to a gene; V was cut back by 0 bases and J by 5 bases. Germline V lookup: CDR1 LGHNA, CDR2 YNFKEQ.

This clonotype was seen only once. This chain joins TRBV4-3 and TRBJ2-1, with 14 bases lining up with TRBD2. This CDR3 spans 17 amino acids. Trimming cost V 4 bases and J 4 bases; bases outside gene matches: 6. The V gene's germline CDR1 is LGHNA and CDR2 YSLEER. This CDR3 reads CASSRRTSGGPYNEQFF. In DNA, the CDR3 is TGCGCCAGCAGCCGTCGGACTAGCGGGGGGCCTTACAATGAGCAGTTCTTC.

The chain has TRBV20-1 and TRBJ2-5; a possible D gene is TRBD2 (7 bases). Germline CDR1 reads DFQATT; CDR2 reads SNEGSKA (reference sequence). Trimming shortened V by 5 bases and J by 1 base, and 20 bases separated the two germline ends. There are 16 residues in the CDR3. The chain's CDR3 is CSAPNRGGAIQETQYF. DNA for the CDR3: TGCAGTGCTCCCAATAGGGGGGGGGCAATCCAAGAGACCCAGTACTTC.

The rearrangement joins TRBV4-2 to TRBJ2-4; 9 bases agree with TRBD1. The V gene's germline CDR1 is LGHNA and CDR2 YNFKEQ. V was clipped by 3 bases and J by 6 bases; unmatched bases: 9. The CDR3 is made up of 16 amino acids. The CDR3 DNA reads as TGTGCCAGCAGCCAGATGGACAGGGGTGGTGGAAACATTCAGTACTTC. Translation gives CASSQMDRGGGNIQYF.

This clonotype was observed a handful of times. This chain uses TRBV20-1 with TRBJ2-1; 10 nucleotides match TRBD2. CDR3 length: 15 residues. The germline V gene encodes CDR1 DFQATT and CDR2 SNEGSKA (reference sequence). With V trimmed by 5 bases and J by 6 bases, 10 bases remained unmatched. DNA of the CDR3: TGCAGTGCTCCCGCTGCAGCGGGGGGGCCCAATGAGCAGTTCTTC. Encoded protein: CSAPAAAGGPNEQFF.

The gene calls are TRBV15 and TRBJ2-7, with 7 bases aligning to TRBD2. Losses at the gene ends were 0 bases for V and 5 bases for J; bases not matched to a gene: 7. This CDR3 is built from 15 residues. Per germline, CDR1 LNHNV and CDR2 YYDKDF (reference sequence). In DNA, the CDR3 is TGTGCCACCAGCAGAGATCGGGGCGGGGGTAACGAGCAGTACTTC. Residues: CATSRDRGGGNEQYF. Supplemented by reference TRBV15 and TRBJ2-7, the full variable domain reads DAMVIQNPRYQVTQFGKPVTLSCSQTLNHNVMYWYQQKSSQAPKLLFHYYDKDFNNEADTPDNFQSRRPNTSFCFLDIRSPGLGDTAMYLCATSRDRGGGNEQYFGPGTRLTVT.

This clonotype has only a few counts. The chain couples TRBV10-3 to TRBJ2-7; 9 nucleotides match TRBD1. Trimming cost V 10 bases and J 4 bases; bases outside gene matches: 8. Germline CDR1 ENHRY, CDR2 SYGVKD. The CDR3 is 13 residues long. The CDR3 nucleotides are TGTGCCACAAATACAGGGGGCGCGTACGAGCAGTACTTC. Amino acid sequence: CATNTGGAYEQYF.

The chain couples TRBV9 to TRBJ2-3; tentatively, D is TRBD2 (6 bases). Per germline, CDR1 SGDLS and CDR2 YYNGEE. V shed 1 base and J shed 2 bases, with 11 bases lying between them. CDR3 size: 15 residues. CDR3 protein: CASSVSAGSTDTQYF. The DNA of the CDR3 is TGTGCCAGCAGCGTATCGGCGGGGTCCACAGATACGCAGTATTTT.

The chain carries TRBV6-2 or TRBV6-3 and TRBJ1-2, with TRBD1 matching over 7 bases. Trimming removed 6 bases from V and 7 bases from J; junction bases left unmatched: 8. The CDR3 is made up of 13 amino acids. Germline lookup yields CDR1 MNHEY and CDR2 SVGEGT. CDR3 amino acids: CASSHGQATGYTF. The CDR3 DNA reads as TGTGCCAGCAGCCACGGACAGGCTACTGGCTACACCTTC.

The genes are TRBV6-4 and TRBJ2-1; the match to TRBD2 covers 7 bases. With V trimmed by 0 bases and J by 4 bases, 3 bases remained unmatched. Germline V gives CDR1 MRHNA, CDR2 SNTAGT. There are 15 residues in the CDR3. The CDR3 DNA reads TGTGCCAGCAGTGACTCTGGGGGGGGGTACAATGAGCAGTTCTTC. It is translated as CASSDSGGGYNEQFF.

The chain employs TRBV12-3 or TRBV12-4 and TRBJ1-2; the match to TRBD1 covers 9 bases. V shed 6 bases, J shed 3 bases, and the junction held 8 bases outside the gene matches. The CDR3 contains 15 residues. CDR3 coding DNA: TGTGCCAGCAGCCGACAGGGACAGGGCCACTATGGCTACACCTTC. It yields the protein CASSRQGQGHYGYTF.

The chain links TRBV29-1 to TRBJ2-5; no firm D call. Germline-derived CDR1 and CDR2 are SQVTM and ANQGSEA. CDR3 size: 14 residues. Trimming stripped 0 bases from V and 3 bases from J, with 11 bases between. The CDR3 region has the DNA TGCAGCGTTGAAGACTGGGGAAAGGAAGAGACCCAGTACTTC. It is translated as CSVEDWGKEETQYF. The full variable domain, with the rest looked up from reference TRBV29-1 and TRBJ2-5, is SAVISQKPSRDICQRGTSLTIQCQVDSQVTMMFWYRQQPGQSLTLIATANQGSEATYESGFVIDKFPISRPNLTFSTLTVSNMSPEDSSIYLCSVEDWGKEETQYFGPGTRLLVL.

There are a few counts of this clonotype. This sequence joins TRBV5-6 and TRBJ2-3; TRBD2 is a possible D gene (7 bases). Germline V gene sequence: CDR1 SGHDT, CDR2 YYEEEE. V was clipped by 5 bases and J by 5 bases, with 15 bases between them. The CDR3 runs 14 residues. Written as DNA, the CDR3 is TGTGCCAGCAGGTTAGGGGGGGCAGGAGATACGCAGTATTTT. Protein sequence: CASRLGGAGDTQYF.

About this clonotype itself: At one end the junction does not follow the germline gene, possibly because of a read error. The chain carries TRBV5-4 and TRBJ2-1; maybe TRBD2 (6 bases). CDR1 and CDR2 (germline): SGHNT, YYREEE (reference sequence). This CDR3 contains 18 residues. The CDR3 is CASSLAGGGANTYNEQFF. The CDR3, as DNA: TGTGCCAGCAGTTTGGCTGGTGGAGGGGCCAATACGTACAATGAGCAGTTCTTC.

This clonotype has a single count. Mismatch with germline at one junction end may stem from a read error. This sequence joins TRBV27 and TRBJ1-1; D might be TRBD1 (5 bases). The CDR3 is 15 amino acids. CDR1 is MNHEY and CDR2 is SMNVEV in the germline V gene (reference sequence). In nucleotides, the CDR3 is TGTGCCAGCAGTGTATCCGGGGCCTTCGGAACTGAAGCTTTCTTT. It yields the protein CASSVSGAFGTEAFF.

The chain recombines TRBV14 with TRBJ2-5; 12 bases match TRBD2. The germline V gene encodes CDR1 SGHDN and CDR2 FVKESK. CDR3 length: 18 amino acids. J lost 0 bases, V lost 5 bases, and 10 bases had no gene match. The DNA of the CDR3 is TGTGCCAGCAGCTTTCGACTAGCGGGGGCCCTATACCAAGAGACCCAGTACTTC. Translated: CASSFRLAGALYQETQYF.

V usage is TRBV6-6 and J usage is TRBJ2-5; perhaps TRBD2 as D (6 bases). CDR3 size: 14 residues. CDR1 and CDR2 from the germline V gene are MNHNY and SVGAGI (reference sequence). Trimming took off 5 bases at V and 2 bases at J, with 12 bases between the two ends. In DNA, the CDR3 is TGTGCCAGCAGTACCCTAGCGACGCAAGAGACCCAGTACTTC. Translated, it gives CASSTLATQETQYF.

The CDR3 DNA is TGCGCCAGCAGCCAAGAGGGCCAGTACTCTGGAAACACCATATATTTT. The encoded protein is CASSQEGQYSGNTIYF. The chain links TRBV4-3 to TRBJ1-3, with D uncertain. Germline V gives CDR1 LGHNA, CDR2 YSLEER. This CDR3 contains 16 residues. V was trimmed by 0 bases and J by 0 bases, leaving 9 bases between them.

The chain combines TRBV5-1 with TRBJ2-3; D is perhaps TRBD2 (6 bases). This CDR3 is built from 16 residues. V was cut by 2 bases and J by 4 bases, with 17 bases left in between. Germline lookup yields CDR1 SGHRS and CDR2 YFSETQ. The CDR3 DNA follows: TGCGCCAGCAGCTTCAACGGGGGAAATTTGGCAGATACGCAGTATTTT. It specifies CASSFNGGNLADTQYF.

The chain is built from TRBV4-1 and TRBJ2-1; 10 nucleotides match TRBD2. Germline trimming cut 5 bases from V and 5 bases from J; bases unmatched to any gene: 6. This CDR3 is built from 15 residues. The V gene's germline CDR1 is MGHRA and CDR2 YSYEKL. In DNA form, the CDR3 reads TGCGCCAGCAGCTATACCGGGACTAGCGACAATGAGCAGTTCTTC. Encoded protein: CASSYTGTSDNEQFF.